The 10 T cell receptor beta chains below all came from one sample that was sequenced in a study of siplizumab effects on memory and regulatory T cells. Measured with immunoSEQ multiplex PCR; TCRdb has only the in-frame clones, and not every one. In the table there are approximately 100,000 clones, roughly 94% of which are singletons. Sample: Tregs sorted from blood. These receptors were taken from a human donor in good health.

The V and J genes are TRBV11-2 and TRBJ2-5; a weak D match, TRBD2 (6 bases). Germline CDR1 and CDR2: SGHAT and FQNNGV. CDR3 size: 14 residues. V gave up 5 bases and J gave up 4 bases, with 14 bases separating them. The CDR3 DNA reads as TGTGCCAGCAGCGCCCCTGGACTAAGAGAGACCCAGTACTTC. It is translated as CASSAPGLRETQYF.

This sequence joins TRBV7-3 and TRBJ2-2; D call uncertain. The CDR3 runs to 13 residues. In germline, CDR1 is SGHTA, CDR2 FQGTGA. V lost 5 bases and J 2 bases, leaving 6 bases between the germline ends. The CDR3, as DNA: TGTGCCAGCAGCGAATATAACACCGGGGAGCTGTTTTTT. This encodes CASSEYNTGELFF.

The V call is TRBV27, the J call TRBJ2-5; unclear D gene. The CDR3 covers 14 residues. V was cut by 6 bases and J by 1 base, with 12 bases left in between. Germline V gene data show CDR1 as MNHEY and CDR2 as SMNVEV (reference sequence). CDR3 sequence (DNA): TGTGCCAGCAGACCTTTGGGCCTCCAAGAGACCCAGTACTTC. This translates into CASRPLGLQETQYF.

The V call is TRBV7-2, the J call TRBJ1-1, with 7 bases identical to TRBD1. The germline V gene encodes CDR1 SGHTA and CDR2 FQGNSA. This CDR3 is 15 amino acids long. The junction had 6 bases not matched to a gene; V was cut back by 2 bases and J by 3 bases. The CDR3 reads CASSLRDSYYTEAFF. CDR3 DNA sequence: TGTGCCAGCAGCTTACGGGACAGCTACTACACTGAAGCTTTCTTT.

The chain carries TRBV18 and TRBJ2-5; the D is unclear. V lost 3 bases and J 0 bases, leaving 11 bases between the germline ends. CDR3 length: 15 residues. Germline V gives CDR1 KGHSH, CDR2 LQKENI. CDR3 DNA: TGTGCCAGCTCACCGGTATGGCGGAACCAAGAGACCCAGTACTTC. It codes for CASSPVWRNQETQYF.

The J gene is TRBJ2-1, the V gene TRBV28, with 7 nucleotides matching TRBD2. The CDR3 is 16 amino acids. Germline loops: CDR1 MDHEN, CDR2 SYDVKM. V trimming: 0 bases; J trimming: 2 bases; junction bases outside the gene matches: 4. CDR3 nucleotide sequence: TGTGCCAGCAGTTTATGGTCTAGCGGAGCCTACAATGAGCAGTTCTTC. Protein product: CASSLWSSGAYNEQFF.

The chain joins TRBV9 to TRBJ2-1, with TRBD2 identical over 11 bases. Germline V gene data show CDR1 as SGDLS and CDR2 as YYNGEE. The CDR3 sequence is 18 residues long. V was pared by 3 bases and J by 5 bases, with 13 bases of the junction left unmatched. The CDR3 sequence: CASSATPVGLAADNEQFF. In DNA, the CDR3 is TGTGCCAGCAGCGCCACGCCGGTGGGACTAGCGGCAGACAATGAGCAGTTCTTC. The complete variable domain, with remaining parts taken from reference TRBV9 and TRBJ2-1, reads DSGVTQTPKHLITATGQRVTLRCSPRSGDLSVYWYQQSLDQGLQFLIQYYNGEERAKGNILERFSAQQFPDLHSELNLSSLELGDSALYFCASSATPVGLAADNEQFFGPGTRLTVL.

The chain recombines TRBV11-2 with TRBJ2-5, with 9 bases identical to TRBD2. V shed 8 bases and J 2 bases; nucleotides not matched to a gene: 15. CDR1 is SGHAT, CDR2 FQNNGV, per germline. The CDR3 sequence is 17 residues long. The CDR3 spells CASGYPVGLARQETQYF. CDR3 bases: TGTGCCAGCGGTTATCCGGTCGGACTAGCGCGGCAAGAGACCCAGTACTTC. The full variable domain, rest sourced from reference TRBV11-2 and TRBJ2-5, is EAGVAQSPRYKIIEKRQSVAFWCNPISGHATLYWYQQILGQGPKLLIQFQNNGVVDDSQLPKDRFSAERLKGVDSTLKIQPAKLEDSAVYLCASGYPVGLARQETQYFGPGTRLLVL.

V is TRBV5-1 and J is TRBJ1-2, with 7 positions matching TRBD1. Trimming cost V 1 base and J 7 bases; bases outside gene matches: 4. The CDR3 covers 13 residues. Per the germline V gene, CDR1 is SGHRS and CDR2 is YFSETQ. Here the CDR3 reads CASSLLRGSGYTF. DNA of the CDR3: TGCGCCAGCAGCTTGCTCAGGGGGTCTGGCTACACCTTC.

This clone has a single count. V and J are TRBV2 and TRBJ1-4; a possible D gene is TRBD1 (5 bases). The V end was cut by 4 bases, the J end by 0 bases, with 9 bases between. CDR3 size: 15 residues. Germline CDR1 is SNHLY and CDR2 is FYNNEI. CDR3 coding DNA: TGTGCCAGCAGTGTAGGGGACGCAACTAATGAAAAACTGTTTTTT. It is translated as CASSVGDATNEKLFF.